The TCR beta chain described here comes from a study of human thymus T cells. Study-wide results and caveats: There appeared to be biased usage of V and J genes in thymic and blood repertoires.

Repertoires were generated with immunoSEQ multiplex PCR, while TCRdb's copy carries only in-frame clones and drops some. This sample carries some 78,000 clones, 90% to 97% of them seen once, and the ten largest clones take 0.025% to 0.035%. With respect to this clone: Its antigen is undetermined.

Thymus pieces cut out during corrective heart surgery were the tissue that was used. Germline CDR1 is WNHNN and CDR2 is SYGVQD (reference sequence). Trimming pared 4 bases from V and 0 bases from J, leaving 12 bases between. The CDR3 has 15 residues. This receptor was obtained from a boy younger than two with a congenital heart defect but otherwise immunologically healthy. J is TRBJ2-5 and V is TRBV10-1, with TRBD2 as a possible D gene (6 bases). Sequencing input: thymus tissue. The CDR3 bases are TGCGCCAGCAGTGTGCGCCGGGGGTACCAAGAGACCCAGTACTTC. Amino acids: CASSVRRGYQETQYF.